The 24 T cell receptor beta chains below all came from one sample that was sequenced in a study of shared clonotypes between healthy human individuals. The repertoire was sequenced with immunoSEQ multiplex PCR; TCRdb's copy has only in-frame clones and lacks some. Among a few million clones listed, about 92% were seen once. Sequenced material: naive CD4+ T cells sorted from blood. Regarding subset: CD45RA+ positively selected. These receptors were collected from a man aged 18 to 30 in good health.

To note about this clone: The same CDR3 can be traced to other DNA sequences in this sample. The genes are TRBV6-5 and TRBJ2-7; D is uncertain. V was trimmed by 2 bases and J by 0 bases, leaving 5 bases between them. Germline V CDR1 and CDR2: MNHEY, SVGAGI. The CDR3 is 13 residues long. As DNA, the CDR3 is TGTGCCAGCAGTTACGGGCCCTCCTACGAGCAGTACTTC. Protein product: CASSYGPSYEQYF.

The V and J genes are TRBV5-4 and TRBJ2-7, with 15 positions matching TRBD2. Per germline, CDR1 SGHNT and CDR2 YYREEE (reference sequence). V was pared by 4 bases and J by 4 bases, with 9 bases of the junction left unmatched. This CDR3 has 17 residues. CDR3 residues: CASSAGLAGGSIYEQYF. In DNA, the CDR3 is TGTGCCAGCAGCGCAGGACTAGCGGGAGGGTCTATTTACGAGCAGTACTTC.

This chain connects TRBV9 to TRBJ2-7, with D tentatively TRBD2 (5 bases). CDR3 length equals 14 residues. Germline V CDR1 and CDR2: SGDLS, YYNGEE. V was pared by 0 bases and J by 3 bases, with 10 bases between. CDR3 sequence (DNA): TGTGCCAGCAGCGTAGCTAAGAGGGACTACGAGCAGTACTTC. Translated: CASSVAKRDYEQYF. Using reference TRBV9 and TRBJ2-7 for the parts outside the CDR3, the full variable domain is DSGVTQTPKHLITATGQRVTLRCSPRSGDLSVYWYQQSLDQGLQFLIQYYNGEERAKGNILERFSAQQFPDLHSELNLSSLELGDSALYFCASSVAKRDYEQYFGPGTRLTVT.

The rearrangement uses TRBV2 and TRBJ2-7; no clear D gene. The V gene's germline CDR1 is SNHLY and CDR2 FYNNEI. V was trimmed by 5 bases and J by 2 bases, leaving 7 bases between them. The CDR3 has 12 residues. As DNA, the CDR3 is TGTGCCAGCAGTCGCCTCCCCTACGAGCAGTACTTC. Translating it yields CASSRLPYEQYF.

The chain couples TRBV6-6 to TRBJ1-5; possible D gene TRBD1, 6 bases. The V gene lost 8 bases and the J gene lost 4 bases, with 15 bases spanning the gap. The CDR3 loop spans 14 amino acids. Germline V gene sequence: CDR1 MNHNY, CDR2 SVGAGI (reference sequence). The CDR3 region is CASSRDTQNQPQHF. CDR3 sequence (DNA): TGTGCCAGCTCCCGGGACACCCAGAATCAGCCCCAGCATTTT.

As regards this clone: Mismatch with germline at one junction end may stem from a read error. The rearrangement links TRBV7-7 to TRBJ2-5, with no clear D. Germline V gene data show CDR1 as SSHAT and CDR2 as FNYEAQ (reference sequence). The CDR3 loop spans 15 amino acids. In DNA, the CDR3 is TGTGCTAGCAGCTTAGGCGGTCCGGGCCAAGAGACCCAGTACTTC. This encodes CASSLGGPGQETQYF.

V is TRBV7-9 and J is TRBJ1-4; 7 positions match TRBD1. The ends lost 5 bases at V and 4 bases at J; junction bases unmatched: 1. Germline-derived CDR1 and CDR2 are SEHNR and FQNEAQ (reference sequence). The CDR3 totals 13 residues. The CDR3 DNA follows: TGTGCCAGCAGCCAGGGGGGTAATGAAAAACTGTTTTTT. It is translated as CASSQGGNEKLFF.

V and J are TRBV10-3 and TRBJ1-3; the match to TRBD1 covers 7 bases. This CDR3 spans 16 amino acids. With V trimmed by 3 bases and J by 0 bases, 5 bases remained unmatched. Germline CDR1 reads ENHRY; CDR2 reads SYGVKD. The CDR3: CAISDLSGGSGNTIYF. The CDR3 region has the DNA TGTGCCATCAGTGACCTATCAGGGGGCTCTGGAAACACCATATATTTT.

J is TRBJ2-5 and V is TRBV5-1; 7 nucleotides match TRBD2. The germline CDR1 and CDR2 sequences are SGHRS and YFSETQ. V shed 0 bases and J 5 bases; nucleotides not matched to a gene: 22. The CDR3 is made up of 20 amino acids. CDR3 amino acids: CASSLEAKGVRGGSRETQYF. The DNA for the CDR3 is TGCGCCAGCAGCTTGGAGGCAAAAGGAGTCCGGGGCGGGAGTAGGGAGACCCAGTACTTC.

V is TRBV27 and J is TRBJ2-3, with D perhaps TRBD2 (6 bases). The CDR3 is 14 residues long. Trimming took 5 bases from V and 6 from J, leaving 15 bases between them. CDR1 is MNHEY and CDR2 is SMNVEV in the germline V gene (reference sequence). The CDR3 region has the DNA TGTGCCAGCAGTGGGGACTTTTTCAGCGATACGCAGTATTTT. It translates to CASSGDFFSDTQYF.

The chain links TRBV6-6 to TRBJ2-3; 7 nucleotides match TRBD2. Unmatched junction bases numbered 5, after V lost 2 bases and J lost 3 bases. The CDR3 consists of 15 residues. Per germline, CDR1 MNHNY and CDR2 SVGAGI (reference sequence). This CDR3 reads CASSYKRGGTDTQYF. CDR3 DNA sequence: TGTGCCAGCAGTTACAAGCGGGGTGGAACAGATACGCAGTATTTT.

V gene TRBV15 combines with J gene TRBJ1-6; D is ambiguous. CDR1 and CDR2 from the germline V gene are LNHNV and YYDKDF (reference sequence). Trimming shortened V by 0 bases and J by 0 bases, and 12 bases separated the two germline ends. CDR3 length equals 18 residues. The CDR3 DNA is TGTGCCACCAGCAGAGATAGGGCGGGGAGCTCCTATAATTCACCCCTCCACTTT. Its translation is CATSRDRAGSSYNSPLHF.

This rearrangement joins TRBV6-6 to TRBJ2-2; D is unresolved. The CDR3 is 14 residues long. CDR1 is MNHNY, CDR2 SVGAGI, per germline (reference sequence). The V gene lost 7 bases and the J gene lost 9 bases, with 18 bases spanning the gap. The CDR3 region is CASTLPNGRRELFF. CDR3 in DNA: TGTGCCAGCACCCTCCCAAATGGCAGGAGGGAGCTGTTTTTT.

The CDR3 region is CASSQDLWGTGELFF. The CDR3 DNA sequence: TGTGCCAGCAGCCAAGATCTATGGGGGACCGGGGAGCTGTTTTTT. The chain couples TRBV14 to TRBJ2-2, with D perhaps assigned TRBD1 or TRBD2 (5 bases each). The CDR3 is made up of 15 amino acids. Trimming removed 0 bases from V and 5 bases from J, with 10 bases in between. Per the germline V gene, CDR1 is SGHDN and CDR2 is FVKESK.

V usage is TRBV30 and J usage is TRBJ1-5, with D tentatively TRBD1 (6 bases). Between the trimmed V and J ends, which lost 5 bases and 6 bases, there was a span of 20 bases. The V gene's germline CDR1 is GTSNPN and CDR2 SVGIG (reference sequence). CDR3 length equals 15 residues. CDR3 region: CAWGETGVFGQPQHF. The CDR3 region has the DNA TGTGCCTGGGGGGAGACAGGCGTGTTTGGTCAGCCCCAGCATTTT.

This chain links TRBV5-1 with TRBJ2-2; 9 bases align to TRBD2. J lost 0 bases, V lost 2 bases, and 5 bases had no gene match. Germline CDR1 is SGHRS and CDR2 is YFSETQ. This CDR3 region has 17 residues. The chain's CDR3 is CASSFLAGSANTGELFF. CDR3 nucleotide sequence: TGCGCCAGCAGCTTTCTAGCGGGGTCCGCGAACACCGGGGAGCTGTTTTTT.

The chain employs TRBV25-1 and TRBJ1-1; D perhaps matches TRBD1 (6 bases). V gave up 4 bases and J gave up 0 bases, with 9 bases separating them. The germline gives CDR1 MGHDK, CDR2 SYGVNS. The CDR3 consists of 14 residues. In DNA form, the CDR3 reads TGTGCCAGCAGTGTGGGGGGCCTGAACACTGAAGCTTTCTTT. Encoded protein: CASSVGGLNTEAFF.

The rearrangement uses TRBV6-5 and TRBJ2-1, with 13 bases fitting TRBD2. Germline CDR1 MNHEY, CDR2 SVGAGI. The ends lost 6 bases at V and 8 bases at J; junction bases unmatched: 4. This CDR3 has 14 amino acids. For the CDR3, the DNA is TGTGCCAGCAGAAGGACTAGCGGGAGCGATGAGCAGTTCTTC. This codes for CASRRTSGSDEQFF.

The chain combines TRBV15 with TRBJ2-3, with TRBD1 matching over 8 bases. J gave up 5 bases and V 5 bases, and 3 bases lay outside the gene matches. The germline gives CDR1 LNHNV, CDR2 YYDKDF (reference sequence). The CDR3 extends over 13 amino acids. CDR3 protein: CATSGQGRDTQYF. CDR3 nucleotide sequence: TGTGCCACCAGCGGACAGGGTAGAGATACGCAGTATTTT.

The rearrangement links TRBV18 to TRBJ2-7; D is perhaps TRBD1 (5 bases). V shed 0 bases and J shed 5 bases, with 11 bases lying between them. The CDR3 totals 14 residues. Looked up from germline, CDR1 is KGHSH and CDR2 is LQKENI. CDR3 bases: TGTGCCAGCTCACCACCGGCTACGGACAACGAGCAGTACTTC. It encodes CASSPPATDNEQYF.

CDR3 residues: CAWSVLSDEQFF. The CDR3, as DNA: TGTGCCTGGAGTGTACTTTCCGATGAGCAGTTCTTC. V and J are TRBV30 and TRBJ2-1; unclear D gene. The CDR3 is 12 residues long. The germline V gene encodes CDR1 GTSNPN and CDR2 SVGIG (reference sequence). V was shortened by 0 bases and J by 8 bases, with 8 bases between the two germline ends.

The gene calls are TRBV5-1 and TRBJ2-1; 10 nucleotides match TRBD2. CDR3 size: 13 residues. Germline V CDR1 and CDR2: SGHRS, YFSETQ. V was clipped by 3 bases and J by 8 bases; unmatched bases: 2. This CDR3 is CASSSGTSDEQFF. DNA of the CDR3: TGCGCCAGCAGCTCCGGGACTAGCGATGAGCAGTTCTTC.

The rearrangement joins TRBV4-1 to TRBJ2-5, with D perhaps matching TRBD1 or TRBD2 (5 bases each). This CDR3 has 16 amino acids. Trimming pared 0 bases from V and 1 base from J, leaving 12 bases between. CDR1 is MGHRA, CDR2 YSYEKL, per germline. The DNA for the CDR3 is TGCGCCAGCAGCCAAGACGGGACGCCACTCCAAGAGACCCAGTACTTC. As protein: CASSQDGTPLQETQYF.

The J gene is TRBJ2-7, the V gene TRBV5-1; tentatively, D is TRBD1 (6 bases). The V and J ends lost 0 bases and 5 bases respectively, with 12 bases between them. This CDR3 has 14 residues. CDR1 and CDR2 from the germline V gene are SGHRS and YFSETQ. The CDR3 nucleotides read TGCGCCAGCAGCTTGGTGTGGGGGCGCGACGAGCAGTACTTC. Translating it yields CASSLVWGRDEQYF.